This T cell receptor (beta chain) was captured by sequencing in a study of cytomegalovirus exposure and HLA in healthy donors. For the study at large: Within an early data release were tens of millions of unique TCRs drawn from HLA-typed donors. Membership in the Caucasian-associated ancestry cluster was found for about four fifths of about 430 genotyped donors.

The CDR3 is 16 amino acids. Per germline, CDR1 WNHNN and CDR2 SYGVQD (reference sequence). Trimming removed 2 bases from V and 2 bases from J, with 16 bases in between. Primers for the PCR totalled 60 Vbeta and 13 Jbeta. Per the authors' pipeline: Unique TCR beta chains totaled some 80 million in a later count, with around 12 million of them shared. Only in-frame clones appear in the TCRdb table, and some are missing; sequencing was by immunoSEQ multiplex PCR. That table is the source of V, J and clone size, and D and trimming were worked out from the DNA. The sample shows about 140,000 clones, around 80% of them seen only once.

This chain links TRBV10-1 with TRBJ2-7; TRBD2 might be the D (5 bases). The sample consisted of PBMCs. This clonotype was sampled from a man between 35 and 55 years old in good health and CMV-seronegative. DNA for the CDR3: TGCGCCAGCAGTGAGCCTAAAGGTTCCGGGACCTACGAGCAGTACTTC. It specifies CASSEPKGSGTYEQYF.